The entry below gives a single TCR beta chain sequence along with its context. Its antigen is currently unknown. These data originate in a study of cytomegalovirus exposure and HLA in healthy donors. The CDR3 loop spans 15 amino acids. The V segment lost 5 bases and the J segment 5 bases; nucleotides outside the gene matches: 12. CDR1 is SEHNR and CDR2 is FQNEAQ in the germline V gene (reference sequence). Assay used: immunoSEQ multiplex PCR; TCRdb lists only in-frame clones, some missing. The sample includes some 100,000 clones, around nine tenths of them seen just once. Points from the study as a whole: Subsequent analysis of the 110 or so validation repertoires found a tendency for first-cohort TCR clusters to co-occur. A list of around 160 TCR beta chains associated with cytomegalovirus was given. Cytomegalovirus status was reportedly diagnosed by the classifier with high specificity and sensitivity. CMV antigen specificity of three CMV-associated chains was confirmed in vitro.

Sample: PBMCs. The clonotype originates from a man aged 18 to 29 in good health and CMV-seropositive. The rearrangement joins TRBV7-9 to TRBJ2-7; 7 bases map to TRBD1. The CDR3 coding sequence is TGTGCCAGCAGCACCATAAGACAGGGATCGGACGAGCAGTACTTC. It translates to CASSTIRQGSDEQYF.